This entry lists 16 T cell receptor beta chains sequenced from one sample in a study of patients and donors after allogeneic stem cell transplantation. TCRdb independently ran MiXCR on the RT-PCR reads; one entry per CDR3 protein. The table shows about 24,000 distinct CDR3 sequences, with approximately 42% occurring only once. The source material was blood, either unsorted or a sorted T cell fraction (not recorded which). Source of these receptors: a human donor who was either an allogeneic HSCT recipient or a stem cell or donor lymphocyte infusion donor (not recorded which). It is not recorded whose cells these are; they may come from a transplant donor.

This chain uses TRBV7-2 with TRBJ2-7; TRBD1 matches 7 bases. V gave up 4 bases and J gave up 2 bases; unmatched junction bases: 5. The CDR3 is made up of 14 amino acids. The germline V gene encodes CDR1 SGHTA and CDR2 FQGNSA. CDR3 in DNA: TGTGCCAGCAGCTATGGGACAGTCACCTACGAGCAGTACTTC. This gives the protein CASSYGTVTYEQYF.

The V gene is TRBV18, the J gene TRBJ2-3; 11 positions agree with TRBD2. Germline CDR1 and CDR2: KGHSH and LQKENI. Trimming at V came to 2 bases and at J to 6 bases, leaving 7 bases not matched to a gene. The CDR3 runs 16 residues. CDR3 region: CASSPIAGGPTDTQYF. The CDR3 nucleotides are TGTGCCAGCTCACCAATAGCGGGGGGGCCAACTGATACGCAGTATTTT.

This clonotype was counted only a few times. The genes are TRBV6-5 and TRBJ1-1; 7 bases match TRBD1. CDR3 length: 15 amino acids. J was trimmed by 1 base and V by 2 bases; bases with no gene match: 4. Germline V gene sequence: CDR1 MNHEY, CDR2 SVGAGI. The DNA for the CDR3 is TGTGCCAGCAGTTACGAGGGGGCGCCGAACACTGAAGCTTTCTTT. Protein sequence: CASSYEGAPNTEAFF.

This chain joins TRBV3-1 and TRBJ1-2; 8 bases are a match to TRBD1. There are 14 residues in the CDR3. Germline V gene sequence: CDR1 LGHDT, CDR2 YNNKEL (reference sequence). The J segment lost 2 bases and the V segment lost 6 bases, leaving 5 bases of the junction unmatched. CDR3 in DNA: TGTGCCAGCAGATACAGGGGGGACAACTATGGCTACACCTTC. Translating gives CASRYRGDNYGYTF. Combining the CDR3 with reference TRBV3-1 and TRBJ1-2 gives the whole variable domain DTAVSQTPKYLVTQMGNDKSIKCEQNLGHDTMYWYKQDSKKFLKIMFSYNNKELIINETVPNRFSPKSPDKAHLNLHINSLELGDSAVYFCASRYRGDNYGYTFGSGTRLTVV.

The CDR3 here is CASSTTGINQPQHF. The CDR3 bases are TGTGCCAGCAGCACGACAGGGATCAATCAGCCCCAGCATTTT. J is TRBJ1-5 and V is TRBV12-3 or TRBV12-4; TRBD1 matches at 7 bases. V gave up 6 bases and J gave up 3 bases; unmatched junction bases: 5. The CDR3 has 14 amino acids.

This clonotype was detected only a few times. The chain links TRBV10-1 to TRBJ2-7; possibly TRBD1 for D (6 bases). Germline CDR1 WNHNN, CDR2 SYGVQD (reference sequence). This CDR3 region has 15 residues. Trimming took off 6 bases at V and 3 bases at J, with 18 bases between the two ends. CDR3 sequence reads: CASSPGHPRGYEQYF. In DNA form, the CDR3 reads TGCGCCAGCAGCCCGGGACATCCAAGAGGCTACGAGCAGTACTTC.

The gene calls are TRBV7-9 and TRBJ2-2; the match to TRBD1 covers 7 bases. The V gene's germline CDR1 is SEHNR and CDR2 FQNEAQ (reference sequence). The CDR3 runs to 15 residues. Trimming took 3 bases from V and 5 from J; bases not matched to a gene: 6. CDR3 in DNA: TGTGCCAGCAGCTTCCCCACACAGGGGACCGGGGAGCTGTTTTTT. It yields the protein CASSFPTQGTGELFF.

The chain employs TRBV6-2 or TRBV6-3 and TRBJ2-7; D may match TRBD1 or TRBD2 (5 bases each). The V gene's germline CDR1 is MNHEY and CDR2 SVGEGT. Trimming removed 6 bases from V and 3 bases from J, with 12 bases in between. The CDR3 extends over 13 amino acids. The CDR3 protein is CASSTGLVYEQYF. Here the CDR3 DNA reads TGTGCCAGCAGCACAGGACTGGTCTACGAGCAGTACTTC.

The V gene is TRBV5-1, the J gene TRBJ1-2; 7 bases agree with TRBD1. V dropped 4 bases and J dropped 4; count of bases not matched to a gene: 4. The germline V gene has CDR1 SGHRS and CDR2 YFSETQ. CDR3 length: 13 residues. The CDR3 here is CASSQDRSYGYTF. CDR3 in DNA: TGCGCCAGCAGCCAGGACAGGTCCTATGGCTACACCTTC. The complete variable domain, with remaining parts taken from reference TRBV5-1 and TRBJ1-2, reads KAGVTQTPRYLIKTRGQQVTLSCSPISGHRSVSWYQQTPGQGLQFLFEYFSETQRNKGNFPGRFSGRQFSNSRSEMNVSTLELGDSALYLCASSQDRSYGYTFGSGTRLTVV.

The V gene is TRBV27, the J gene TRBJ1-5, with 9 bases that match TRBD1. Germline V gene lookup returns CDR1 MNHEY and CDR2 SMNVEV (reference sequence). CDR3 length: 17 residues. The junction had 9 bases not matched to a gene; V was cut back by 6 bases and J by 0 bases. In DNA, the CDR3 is TGTGCCAGCAGCCGAACCGGGACAGGGAATAGCAATCAGCCCCAGCATTTT. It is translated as CASSRTGTGNSNQPQHF.

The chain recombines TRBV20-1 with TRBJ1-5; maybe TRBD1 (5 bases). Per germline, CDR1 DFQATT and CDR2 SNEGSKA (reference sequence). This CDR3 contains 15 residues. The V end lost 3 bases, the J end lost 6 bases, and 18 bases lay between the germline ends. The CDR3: CSARRSRGWFQPQHF. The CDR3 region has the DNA TGCAGTGCTAGGCGGTCGAGGGGCTGGTTTCAGCCCCAGCATTTT.

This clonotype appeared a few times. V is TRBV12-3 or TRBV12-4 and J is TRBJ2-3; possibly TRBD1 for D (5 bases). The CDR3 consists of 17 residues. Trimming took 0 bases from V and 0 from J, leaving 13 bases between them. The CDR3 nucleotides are TGTGCCAGCAGTTTAGCTGTCAGGGCGGCTAGCACAGATACGCAGTATTTT. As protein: CASSLAVRAASTDTQYF.

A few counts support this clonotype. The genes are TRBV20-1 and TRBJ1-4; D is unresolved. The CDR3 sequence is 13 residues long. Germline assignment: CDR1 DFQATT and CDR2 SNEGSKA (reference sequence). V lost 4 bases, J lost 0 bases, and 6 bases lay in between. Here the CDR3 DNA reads TGCAGTGCTAAGGGAGCAACTAATGAAAAACTGTTTTTT. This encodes CSAKGATNEKLFF.

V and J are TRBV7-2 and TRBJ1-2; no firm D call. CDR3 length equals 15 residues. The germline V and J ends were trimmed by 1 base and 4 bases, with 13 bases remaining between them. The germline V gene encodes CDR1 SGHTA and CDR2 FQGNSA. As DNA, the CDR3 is TGTGCCAGCAGCTTAGAGGTCTTACAGTCCTATGGCTACACCTTC. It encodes CASSLEVLQSYGYTF. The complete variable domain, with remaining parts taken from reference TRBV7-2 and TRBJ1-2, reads GAGVSQSPSNKVTEKGKDVELRCDPISGHTALYWYRQSLGQGLEFLIYFQGNSAPDKSGLPSDRFSAERTGGSVSTLTIQRTQQEDSAVYLCASSLEVLQSYGYTFGSGTRLTVV.

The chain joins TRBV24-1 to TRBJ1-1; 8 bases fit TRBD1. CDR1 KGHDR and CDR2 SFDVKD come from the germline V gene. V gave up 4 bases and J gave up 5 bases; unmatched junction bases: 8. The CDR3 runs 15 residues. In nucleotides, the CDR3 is TGTGCCACCAGTGACTCCCGGACAGGGTTTACTGAAGCTTTCTTT. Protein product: CATSDSRTGFTEAFF.

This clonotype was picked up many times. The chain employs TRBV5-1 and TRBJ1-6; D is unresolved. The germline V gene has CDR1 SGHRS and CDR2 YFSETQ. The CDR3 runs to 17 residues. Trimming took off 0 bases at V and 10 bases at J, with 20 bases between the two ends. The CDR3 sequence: CASSLDLWSVAGSPLHF. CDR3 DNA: TGCGCCAGCAGCTTGGATCTGTGGAGCGTGGCGGGGTCACCCCTCCACTTT.